This is a list of T cell receptor beta chains from one sample in a study of cytomegalovirus exposure and HLA in healthy donors. Method: immunoSEQ multiplex PCR; TCRdb's copy keeps in-frame clones and lacks some. Of about 150,000 clones listed, about 74% are singletons. Source material: PBMCs. All receptors derive from a woman between 40 and 55 years old in good health and CMV-seronegative. CDR3s include the opening cysteine and the closing phenylalanine or tryptophan. D genes are given only for firm matches.

v_call: TRBV7-2; d_call: .; j_call: TRBJ2-1; cdr3_aa: CASSPGTRSSYNEQFF
v_call: TRBV5-1; d_call: .; j_call: TRBJ2-7; cdr3_aa: CASSATYEQYF
v_call: TRBV5-1; d_call: .; j_call: TRBJ2-7; cdr3_aa: CASTQEGDFYEQYF
v_call: TRBV5-1; d_call: .; j_call: TRBJ1-4; cdr3_aa: CASSLLGGEKLFF
v_call: TRBV29-1; d_call: .; j_call: TRBJ2-7; cdr3_aa: CSAMIPSVQYF
v_call: TRBV7-9; d_call: .; j_call: TRBJ2-5; cdr3_aa: CASSLGQGEAETQYF
v_call: TRBV6-5; d_call: .; j_call: TRBJ1-5; cdr3_aa: CASSSVMGSNQPQHF
v_call: TRBV27; d_call: TRBD1; j_call: TRBJ1-2; cdr3_aa: CASSGRDRINYGYTF
v_call: TRBV6-1; d_call: TRBD1; j_call: TRBJ1-2; cdr3_aa: CASIPRAGGGGYTF
v_call: TRBV2; d_call: .; j_call: TRBJ2-7; cdr3_aa: CASSDDTEQYF
v_call: TRBV6-5; d_call: TRBD1; j_call: TRBJ2-7; cdr3_aa: CAAGGYEQYF
v_call: TRBV2; d_call: TRBD1; j_call: TRBJ1-2; cdr3_aa: CASSPMGQGYGYTF
v_call: TRBV12-5; d_call: TRBD1; j_call: TRBJ2-7; cdr3_aa: CASAPDRNSYEQYF
v_call: TRBV19; d_call: TRBD1; j_call: TRBJ1-2; cdr3_aa: CASSSDRANYGYTF
v_call: TRBV5-6; d_call: .; j_call: TRBJ1-2; cdr3_aa: CASSLWGPNYGYTF
v_call: TRBV4-2; d_call: TRBD1; j_call: TRBJ2-7; cdr3_aa: CASSQSLDRVYEQYF
v_call: TRBV2; d_call: TRBD2; j_call: TRBJ2-3; cdr3_aa: CASSERLAGGTDTQYF
v_call: TRBV28; d_call: .; j_call: TRBJ2-1; cdr3_aa: CASSGSGEQFF
v_call: TRBV27; d_call: .; j_call: TRBJ1-2; cdr3_aa: CASSLSLWAVYGYTF
v_call: TRBV5-1; d_call: TRBD1; j_call: TRBJ1-4; cdr3_aa: CASSLGLGTGNEKLFF
v_call: TRBV19; d_call: TRBD1; j_call: TRBJ2-7; cdr3_aa: CASSIPGQGPYEQYF
v_call: TRBV10-2; d_call: .; j_call: TRBJ2-6; cdr3_aa: CASRDSSGANVLTF
v_call: TRBV29-1; d_call: TRBD2; j_call: TRBJ2-1; cdr3_aa: CSVDGTSGDNEQFF
v_call: TRBV7-9; d_call: TRBD1; j_call: TRBJ1-4; cdr3_aa: CASSLTDGTGGKKLFF
v_call: TRBV2; d_call: TRBD2; j_call: TRBJ2-5; cdr3_aa: CASSTTSGTSTQYF
v_call: TRBV7-9; d_call: TRBD1; j_call: TRBJ1-2; cdr3_aa: CASSLAGDRDTF
v_call: TRBV5-1; d_call: TRBD2; j_call: TRBJ2-3; cdr3_aa: CASSLLAGAADTQYF
v_call: TRBV7-9; d_call: TRBD2; j_call: TRBJ2-7; cdr3_aa: CASSFEAGAHEQYF
v_call: TRBV11-3; d_call: TRBD2; j_call: TRBJ2-3; cdr3_aa: CASRASGTFSSDTQYF
v_call: TRBV5-6; d_call: .; j_call: TRBJ1-2; cdr3_aa: CASSPTGQDGYTF
v_call: TRBV18; d_call: TRBD1; j_call: TRBJ2-2; cdr3_aa: CASSPRRADRGQTGELFF
v_call: TRBV6-1; d_call: .; j_call: TRBJ1-5; cdr3_aa: CASSRDTNSNQPQHF
v_call: TRBV12-5; d_call: TRBD2; j_call: TRBJ2-3; cdr3_aa: CASYSLLAGIDTQYF
v_call: TRBV7-9; d_call: .; j_call: TRBJ1-5; cdr3_aa: CASSLGAVDQPQHF
v_call: TRBV28; d_call: TRBD2; j_call: TRBJ2-7; cdr3_aa: CASSGLAARSWEQYF
v_call: TRBV5-1; d_call: TRBD1; j_call: TRBJ1-1; cdr3_aa: CASSLTTGADTEAFF
v_call: TRBV10-3; d_call: .; j_call: TRBJ2-7; cdr3_aa: CAILEGSSYEQYF
v_call: TRBV5-8; d_call: TRBD1; j_call: TRBJ1-1; cdr3_aa: CASSPGTGGTEAFF
v_call: TRBV28; d_call: .; j_call: TRBJ2-7; cdr3_aa: CASSFPSGIYEQYF
v_call: TRBV9; d_call: .; j_call: TRBJ1-2; cdr3_aa: CASSYVGLRTHGYTF
v_call: TRBV12-5; d_call: .; j_call: TRBJ2-7; cdr3_aa: CASGLVAGEQYF
v_call: TRBV7-2; d_call: TRBD2; j_call: TRBJ2-3; cdr3_aa: CASSFFGRPTDTQYF
v_call: TRBV5-1; d_call: .; j_call: TRBJ2-3; cdr3_aa: CASRSGSDTQYF
v_call: TRBV5-1; d_call: TRBD2; j_call: TRBJ2-1; cdr3_aa: CASSFGGREEQFF
v_call: TRBV29-1; d_call: .; j_call: TRBJ2-7; cdr3_aa: CSVQGPTIEQYF
v_call: TRBV7-8; d_call: TRBD2; j_call: TRBJ2-3; cdr3_aa: CASSLYGRGITDTQYF
v_call: TRBV2; d_call: TRBD2; j_call: TRBJ2-7; cdr3_aa: CASSRLAGITYEQYF
v_call: TRBV29-1; d_call: TRBD2; j_call: TRBJ2-5; cdr3_aa: CSVELWGGSEAQYF
v_call: TRBV11-2; d_call: .; j_call: TRBJ1-2; cdr3_aa: CASSLSTAEGYGYTF
v_call: TRBV7-8; d_call: TRBD2; j_call: TRBJ2-1; cdr3_aa: CASSLVGGSYEQFF
v_call: TRBV11-2; d_call: TRBD2; j_call: TRBJ2-1; cdr3_aa: CASSGRLAGAKDEQFF
v_call: TRBV18; d_call: .; j_call: TRBJ1-2; cdr3_aa: CASSGGYGYTF
v_call: TRBV6-5; d_call: .; j_call: TRBJ1-2; cdr3_aa: CASRFQGTNYGYTF